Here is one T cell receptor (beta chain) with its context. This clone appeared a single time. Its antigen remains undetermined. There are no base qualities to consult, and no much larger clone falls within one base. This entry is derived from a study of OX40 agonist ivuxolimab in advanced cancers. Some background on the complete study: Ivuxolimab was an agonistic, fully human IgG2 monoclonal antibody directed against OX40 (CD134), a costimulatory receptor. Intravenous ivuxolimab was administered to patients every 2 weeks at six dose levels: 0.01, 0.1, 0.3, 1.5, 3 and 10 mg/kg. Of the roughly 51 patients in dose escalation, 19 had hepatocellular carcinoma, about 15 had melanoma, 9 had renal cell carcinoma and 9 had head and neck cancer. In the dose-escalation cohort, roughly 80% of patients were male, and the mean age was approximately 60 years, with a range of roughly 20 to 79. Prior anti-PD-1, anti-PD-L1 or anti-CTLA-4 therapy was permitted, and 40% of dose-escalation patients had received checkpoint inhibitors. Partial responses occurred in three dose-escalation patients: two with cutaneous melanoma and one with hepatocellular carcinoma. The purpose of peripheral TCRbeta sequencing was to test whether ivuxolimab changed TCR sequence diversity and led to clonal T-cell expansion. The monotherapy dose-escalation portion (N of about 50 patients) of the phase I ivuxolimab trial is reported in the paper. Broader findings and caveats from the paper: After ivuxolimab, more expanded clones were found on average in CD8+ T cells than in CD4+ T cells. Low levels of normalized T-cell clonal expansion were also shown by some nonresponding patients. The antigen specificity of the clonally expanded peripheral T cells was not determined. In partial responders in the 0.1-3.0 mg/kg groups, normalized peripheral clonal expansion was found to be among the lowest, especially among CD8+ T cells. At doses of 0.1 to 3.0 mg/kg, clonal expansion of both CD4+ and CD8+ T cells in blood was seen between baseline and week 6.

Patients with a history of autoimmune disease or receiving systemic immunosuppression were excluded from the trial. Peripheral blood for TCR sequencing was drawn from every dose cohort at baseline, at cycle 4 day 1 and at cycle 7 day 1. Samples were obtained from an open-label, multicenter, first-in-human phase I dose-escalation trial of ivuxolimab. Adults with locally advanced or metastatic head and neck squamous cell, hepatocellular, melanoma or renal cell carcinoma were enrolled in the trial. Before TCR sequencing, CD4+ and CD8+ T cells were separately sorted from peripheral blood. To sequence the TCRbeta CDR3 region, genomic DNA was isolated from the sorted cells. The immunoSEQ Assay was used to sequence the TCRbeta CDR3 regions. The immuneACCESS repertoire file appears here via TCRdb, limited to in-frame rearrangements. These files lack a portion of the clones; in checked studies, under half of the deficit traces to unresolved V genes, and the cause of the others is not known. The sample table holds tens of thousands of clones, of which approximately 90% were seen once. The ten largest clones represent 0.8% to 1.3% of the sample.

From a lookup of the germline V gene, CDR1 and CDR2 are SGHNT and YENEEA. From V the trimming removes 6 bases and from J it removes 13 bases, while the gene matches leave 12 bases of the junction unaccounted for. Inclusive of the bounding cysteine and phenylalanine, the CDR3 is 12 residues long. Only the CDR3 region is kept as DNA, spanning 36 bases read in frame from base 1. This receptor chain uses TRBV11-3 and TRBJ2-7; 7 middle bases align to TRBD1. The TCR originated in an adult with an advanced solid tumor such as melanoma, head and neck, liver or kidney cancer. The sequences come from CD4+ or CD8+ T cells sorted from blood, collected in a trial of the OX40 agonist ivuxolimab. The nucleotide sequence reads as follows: TGTGCCAGCAGTAGGATCCGGGACAGAGCCTACTTC. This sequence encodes CASSRIRDRAYF.